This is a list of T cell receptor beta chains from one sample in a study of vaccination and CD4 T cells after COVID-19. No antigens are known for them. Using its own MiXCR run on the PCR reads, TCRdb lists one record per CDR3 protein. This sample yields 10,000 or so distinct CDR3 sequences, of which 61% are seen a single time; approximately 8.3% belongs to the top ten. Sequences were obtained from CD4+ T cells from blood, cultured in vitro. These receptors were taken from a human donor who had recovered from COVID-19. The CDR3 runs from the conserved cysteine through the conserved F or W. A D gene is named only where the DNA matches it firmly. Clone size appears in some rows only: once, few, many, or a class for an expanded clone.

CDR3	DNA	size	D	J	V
CASSSPQGANTEAFF	TGCGCCAGCAGCTCACCTCAGGGGGCAAACACTGAAGCTTTCTTT	-	TRBD1	TRBJ1-1	TRBV5-1
CASKRAIDYNEQFF	TGTGCCAGCAAGAGGGCCATCGATTACAATGAGCAGTTCTTC	-	-	TRBJ2-1	TRBV28
CASSLQGSYEQYF	TGTGCCAGCAGCTTGCAAGGCTCCTACGAGCAGTACTTC	-	-	TRBJ2-7	TRBV5-4
CASKPQGVVSQPQHF	TGTGCCAGTAAACCCCAGGGGGTCGTGAGTCAGCCCCAGCATTTT	-	TRBD1	TRBJ1-5	TRBV19
CASSVDRGETQYF	TGTGCCAGCAGCGTAGATCGTGGGGAGACCCAGTACTTC	-	-	TRBJ2-5	TRBV9
CASSLGGSQETQYF	TGTGCCAGCAGCTTGGGGGGGAGCCAAGAGACCCAGTACTTC	-	-	TRBJ2-5	TRBV5-4
CASTPDRVNTGELFF	TGTGCCAGTACCCCGGACAGGGTGAACACCGGGGAGCTGTTTTTT	-	TRBD1	TRBJ2-2	TRBV19
CASSSAGRGRETQYF	TGTGCCAGCAGCTCAGCCGGGAGGGGGCGAGAGACCCAGTACTTC	few	-	TRBJ2-5	TRBV7-9
CASSPGGGWIDTEAFF	TGTGCCAGCAGTCCGGGGGGGGGATGGATCGACACTGAAGCTTTCTTT	-	-	TRBJ1-1	TRBV28
CASSQESAAGSPLHF	TGCGCCAGCAGCCAAGAGTCCGCTGCTGGGTCACCCCTCCACTTT	-	-	TRBJ1-6	TRBV4-3
CASSFRRGYGYTF	TGTGCCAGCAGTTTTCGCAGGGGCTATGGCTACACCTTC	-	-	TRBJ1-2	TRBV27
CASSLYPVPNEQFF	TGCGCCAGCAGCTTGTATCCTGTTCCCAATGAGCAGTTCTTC	-	-	TRBJ2-1	TRBV5-1
CAIRSRDATEAFF	TGTGCCATCAGGAGCAGGGACGCCACTGAAGCTTTCTTT	-	-	TRBJ1-1	TRBV10-3
CASSFRQGALYGYTF	TGTGCCAGCAGTTTCCGACAGGGGGCCCTGTATGGCTACACCTTC	once	TRBD1	TRBJ1-2	TRBV27
CASGQTSGSPYEQYF	TGTGCCAGCGGGCAGACTAGCGGGAGCCCCTACGAGCAGTACTTC	-	TRBD2	TRBJ2-7	TRBV6-1
CAISTSGSSYNEQFF	TGTGCCATCAGTACTAGCGGGAGCTCCTACAATGAGCAGTTCTTC	once	TRBD2	TRBJ2-1	TRBV6-1
CASSQVRGGAYEQYF	TGCGCCAGCAGCCAAGTGCGGGGGGGTGCCTACGAGCAGTACTTC	few	TRBD2	TRBJ2-7	TRBV4-3
CASSIVPGTQETQYF	TGTGCCAGTAGTATAGTCCCCGGGACACAAGAGACCCAGTACTTC	-	-	TRBJ2-5	TRBV19
CASGKISGSNTGELFF	TGTGCTAGTGGGAAAATTAGCGGATCGAACACCGGGGAGCTGTTTTTT	few	-	TRBJ2-2	TRBV12-5
CASTPMLSTTDTQYF	TGTGCCAGCACCCCAATGCTGAGTACCACAGATACGCAGTATTTT	once	-	TRBJ2-3	TRBV3-1
CSAKGGRHNSPLHF	TGCAGTGCCAAAGGGGGACGGCATAATTCACCCCTCCACTTT	-	-	TRBJ1-6	TRBV20-1
CASRTNTEAFF	TGTGCCAGCAGGACCAACACTGAAGCTTTCTTT	-	-	TRBJ1-1	TRBV27
CASSPGAIGDQETQYF	TGCGCCAGCAGCCCGGGGGCGATCGGGGACCAAGAGACCCAGTACTTC	-	-	TRBJ2-5	TRBV5-1
CASRSTGGSNQPQHF	TGTGCCAGCAGATCCACAGGGGGGAGCAATCAGCCCCAGCATTTT	-	TRBD1	TRBJ1-5	TRBV6-2/TRBV6-3
CASSSTGTSPFKFF	TGTGCCAGCAGCAGCACCGGGACTAGCCCCTTCAAGTTCTTC	-	TRBD2	TRBJ2-1	TRBV5-6
CASETVTDTQYF	TGTGCCAGCGAGACGGTGACAGATACGCAGTATTTT	few	-	TRBJ2-3	TRBV6-1
CASSQSKTVNEKLFF	TGCGCCAGCAGTCAATCCAAGACAGTTAATGAAAAACTGTTTTTT	-	-	TRBJ1-4	TRBV23-1
CSAQRGGSNTGELFF	TGCAGTGCCCAGCGGGGGGGTTCGAACACCGGGGAGCTGTTTTTT	-	TRBD2	TRBJ2-2	TRBV20-1
CASSSTDTGELFF	TGTGCCAGCAGCTCAACCGATACCGGGGAGCTGTTTTTT	few	-	TRBJ2-2	TRBV7-9
CASSLRQSSGNTIYF	TGTGCCAGCAGCTTACGACAGTCCTCTGGAAACACCATATATTTT	-	-	TRBJ1-3	TRBV11-3
CASSMRRDETQYF	TGTGCCAGTAGTATGAGGAGGGATGAGACCCAGTACTTC	-	-	TRBJ2-5	TRBV19
CASSLGGGKLFF	TGTGCCAGCAGCTTAGGGGGGGGAAAACTGTTTTTT	-	-	TRBJ1-4	TRBV7-2
CAIRDRGSRTDTQYF	TGTGCCATCAGGGACAGGGGATCCCGCACAGATACGCAGTATTTT	-	TRBD1	TRBJ2-3	TRBV10-3
CASSRTGTGRRNEQFF	TGTGCCAGTAGTCGGACCGGGACAGGTCGTCGAAATGAGCAGTTCTTC	few	TRBD1	TRBJ2-1	TRBV19
CASSLSWRGRGTEAFF	TGTGCCAGCAGTTTATCGTGGAGGGGTCGGGGAACTGAAGCTTTCTTT	-	-	TRBJ1-1	TRBV27